These T cell receptor beta chains were read from a single sample in a study of T cells in Graves' hyperthyroidism and ophthalmopathy. TCRdb re-called the multiplex PCR reads with MiXCR, one entry per CDR3 protein. In the table there are about 290,000 distinct CDR3 sequences, approximately 13% of which are singletons. Material: blood. These receptors originate from a woman aged 40 to 50 with Graves' hyperthyroidism. Both conserved end residues are part of each CDR3. Each record gives: V gene, clone size, J gene, D gene, CDR3 protein, CDR3 DNA. A D gene is named only where the DNA matches it firmly. Rows give clone size only sometimes, using once, few, many, or a class for an expanded clone.

TRBV2	NA	TRBJ2-1	TRBD2	CASAAGLEGNEQFF	TGTGCCAGCGCCGCGGGACTAGAGGGAAATGAGCAGTTCTTC
TRBV28	many	TRBJ2-3	TRBD1	CASSLGTVAQYF	TGTGCCAGCAGTTTAGGGACAGTAGCGCAGTATTTT
TRBV27	many	TRBJ2-2	TRBD2	CASGRLAGGPRETGELFF	TGTGCCAGCGGTCGACTAGCGGGAGGGCCTAGGGAGACCGGGGAGCTGTTTTTT
TRBV7-2	many	TRBJ2-3	TRBD2	CASILTSGRADTQYF	TGTGCCAGCATCCTGACTAGCGGGAGAGCAGATACGCAGTATTTT
TRBV7-2	few	TRBJ2-6	NA	CASSLVGGLTSGANVLTF	TGTGCCAGCAGCTTAGTCGGGGGGCTGACCTCTGGGGCCAACGTCCTGACTTTC
TRBV7-2	many	TRBJ1-1	TRBD1	CASSPGTGMMNTEAFF	TGTGCCAGCAGCCCGGGGACAGGTATGATGAACACTGAAGCTTTCTTT
TRBV5-4	NA	TRBJ2-7	NA	CASRARVEGLYDEQYF	TGTGCCAGCAGAGCGCGGGTAGAGGGATTATACGACGAGCAGTACTTC
TRBV18	NA	TRBJ2-4	NA	CASSPDERKNIQYF	TGTGCCAGCTCACCAGACGAGCGGAAAAACATTCAGTACTTC
TRBV15	few	TRBJ2-4	NA	CATRLSLGLRAKNIQYF	TGTGCCACCAGACTCTCCCTCGGACTAAGGGCCAAAAACATTCAGTACTTC
TRBV24-1	many	TRBJ2-1	NA	CATSDFRGGFSYNEQFF	TGTGCCACCAGTGATTTTCGAGGGGGTTTCTCCTACAATGAGCAGTTCTTC
TRBV28	many	TRBJ2-5	NA	CASSTPRGYQETQYF	TGTGCCAGCAGTACCCCCCGGGGCTACCAAGAGACCCAGTACTTC